This is a list of T cell receptor beta chains from one sample in a study of T cell responses to AZD1222 COVID-19 vaccine. Data came from immunoSEQ multiplex PCR; TCRdb stores just in-frame clones and leaves some out. This sample yields 95,000 to 100,000 clones, of which 87% are seen a single time; roughly 10% belongs to the top ten. This sample comprised peripheral blood, obtained 28 days after the second AZD1222 dose. The source of these receptors is an adult who received the AZD1222 COVID-19 vaccine. Each CDR3 is given with its conserved first and last residue. A D gene is named only where the DNA matches it firmly. The size entry is marked missing in some rows and otherwise reads once, few, many or a size class.

d_call clone_size j_call v_call cdr3_aa cdr3_nt
- - TRBJ2-3 TRBV6-4 CNGGHGSTDTQYF TGCAACGGGGGGCACGGTAGCACAGATACGCAGTATTTT
TRBD1 few TRBJ1-1 TRBV2 CASGDRGNTEAFF TGTGCCAGCGGGGACAGGGGGAACACTGAAGCTTTCTTT
TRBD1 - TRBJ1-2 TRBV6-1 CASSEPLTGGGGYTF TGTGCCAGCAGTGAACCATTAACAGGGGGCGGAGGCTACACCTTC
- - TRBJ1-3 TRBV19 CASTPQGLGNTIYF TGTGCCAGTACCCCTCAGGGGCTTGGAAACACCATATATTTT
- - TRBJ1-2 TRBV28 CASPLRGAKFGGYTF TGTGCCAGCCCTCTCCGGGGGGCGAAATTCGGCGGCTACACCTTC
- - TRBJ2-5 TRBV28 CASNPQRQETQYF TGTGCCAGCAATCCCCAGAGACAAGAGACCCAGTACTTC
TRBD1 few TRBJ1-2 TRBV7-9 CASSPLPGQGDMEGYTF TGTGCCAGCAGCCCCTTACCGGGACAGGGGGATATGGAGGGCTACACCTTC
- - TRBJ2-7 TRBV20-1 CSASTDLYEQYF TGCAGTGCTAGTACGGACCTCTACGAGCAGTACTTC
- - TRBJ2-7 TRBV7-2 CASSNRSFSYEQYF TGTGCCAGCAGCAACAGGTCCTTCTCCTACGAGCAGTACTTC
- - TRBJ1-4 TRBV6-5 CAVGTAEGKLFF TGTGCCGTCGGGACCGCGGAGGGAAAACTGTTTTTT
- - TRBJ1-1 TRBV5-4 CASSSQRALNTEAFF TGTGCCAGCAGCTCGCAGAGGGCCCTGAACACTGAAGCTTTCTTT
TRBD2 - TRBJ2-2 TRBV19 CASSRPAGGTGELFF TGTGCCAGTAGTCGGCCAGCGGGAGGGACCGGGGAGCTGTTTTTT
- - TRBJ2-3 TRBV18 CASSLRTDTQYF TGTGCCAGCTCGCTACGCACAGATACGCAGTATTTT
- - TRBJ1-5 TRBV6-4 CASSDFPKVRGNQPQHF TGTGCCAGCAGTGACTTCCCCAAGGTTAGGGGCAATCAGCCCCAGCATTTT
- - TRBJ1-2 TRBV7-2 CASSPRTENYGYTF TGTGCCAGCAGCCCCCGGACGGAGAACTATGGCTACACCTTC
- - TRBJ1-3 TRBV6-2/TRBV6-3 CASSYSISGNTIYF TGTGCCAGCAGTTATTCCATCTCTGGAAACACCATATATTTT
- - TRBJ2-5 TRBV9 CASSVATGTQYF TGTGCCAGCAGCGTAGCTACTGGGACCCAGTACTTC
TRBD1 - TRBJ2-7 TRBV4-3 CASSQETGVSAEQYF TGCGCCAGCAGCCAAGAAACAGGGGTATCCGCCGAGCAGTACTTC
TRBD2 - TRBJ2-3 TRBV24-1 CATSDVASGSGTDTQYF TGTGCCACCAGTGATGTAGCTAGCGGGTCGGGCACAGATACGCAGTATTTT
- - TRBJ2-7 TRBV5-4 CASSLAHGYEQYF TGTGCCAGCAGCTTGGCTCACGGATACGAGCAGTACTTC
- - TRBJ2-2 TRBV5-5 CASSSGTLTGELFF TGTGCCAGCAGCTCCGGGACACTCACCGGGGAGCTGTTTTTT
- - TRBJ1-2 TRBV5-5 CASSLDLFGGYTF TGTGCCAGCAGCTTGGACCTGTTCGGCGGCTACACCTTC
- - TRBJ2-2 TRBV19 CASRFQGNTGELFF TGTGCCAGTAGGTTTCAGGGAAACACCGGGGAGCTGTTTTTT
- - TRBJ2-7 TRBV5-4 CASSLRSREQYF TGTGCCAGCAGCTTGCGGTCTCGGGAGCAGTACTTC
- - TRBJ1-1 TRBV9 CASSVGGGTAFF TGTGCCAGCAGCGTAGGGGGGGGCACAGCTTTCTTT
- - TRBJ2-5 TRBV5-5 CASSLYSQETQYF TGTGCCAGCAGCTTGTACAGCCAAGAGACCCAGTACTTC
- - TRBJ2-7 TRBV10-3 CAISESSYTYEQYF TGTGCCATCAGTGAGAGTTCTTATACCTACGAGCAGTACTTC
TRBD2 - TRBJ2-5 TRBV4-1 CASSQERDFGETQYF TGCGCCAGCAGCCAGGAGCGGGACTTTGGAGAGACCCAGTACTTC
- - TRBJ2-5 TRBV5-1 CASSSEWGAETQYF TGCGCCAGCAGCTCGGAATGGGGGGCAGAGACCCAGTACTTC
TRBD1 - TRBJ2-1 TRBV10-3 CAISDRQVHEQFF TGTGCCATCTCGGACAGGCAGGTTCATGAGCAGTTCTTC
- few TRBJ2-2 TRBV15 CATSTRFGSGFFHYTNTGELFF TGTGCCACCAGCACCCGCTTTGGGTCAGGGTTTTTTCACTACACGAACACCGGGGAGCTGTTTTTT
- - TRBJ2-7 TRBV5-1 CASSLQGASYEQYF TGCGCCAGCAGCTTACAGGGCGCTTCCTACGAGCAGTACTTC
- - TRBJ2-2 TRBV5-4 CASSLEGSGTGELFF TGTGCCAGCAGCTTGGAAGGGTCAGGTACCGGGGAGCTGTTTTTT
- - TRBJ2-7 TRBV6-2/TRBV6-3 CASSFNRAYEQYF TGTGCCAGCAGTTTTAACAGGGCCTACGAGCAGTACTTC
- - TRBJ2-1 TRBV27 CASSLGVLTFF TGTGCCAGCAGTTTAGGAGTGCTGACGTTCTTC
- - TRBJ1-2 TRBV30 CAWSVQAYGYTF TGTGCCTGGAGTGTACAGGCGTATGGCTACACCTTC
TRBD2 few TRBJ2-1 TRBV7-3 CASSTLAGGPSNEQFF TGTGCCAGCAGCACCCTAGCGGGGGGGCCTTCCAATGAGCAGTTCTTC
- - TRBJ1-1 TRBV6-5 CASSYVDGNTEAFF TGTGCCAGCAGTTACGTGGACGGGAACACTGAAGCTTTCTTT
- - TRBJ1-6 TRBV19 CASTPSTRLNSPLHF TGTGCCAGTACCCCCTCAACCCGTTTGAATTCACCCCTCCACTTT
- - TRBJ1-3 TRBV5-1 CASSLQGHGNTIYF TGCGCCAGCAGCTTACAGGGACATGGAAACACCATATATTTT
- - TRBJ2-2 TRBV2 CASSETGTNTGELFF TGTGCCAGCAGTGAAACGGGAACGAACACCGGGGAGCTGTTTTTT
- once TRBJ1-6 TRBV10-3 CAISERGANLNSPLHF TGTGCCATCAGTGAGCGGGGGGCAAATCTTAATTCACCCCTCCACTTT
- - TRBJ1-3 TRBV10-3 CAISESETGNTIYF TGTGCCATCAGTGAGTCAGAAACAGGAAACACCATATATTTT
- - TRBJ2-2 TRBV27 CASSKQGSTGELFF TGTGCCAGCAGCAAACAGGGCAGCACCGGGGAGCTGTTTTTT
- - TRBJ2-5 TRBV7-2 CASGRSSETQYF TGTGCCAGCGGGCGATCCTCAGAGACCCAGTACTTC
- - TRBJ2-5 TRBV30 CAWSVLGRARETQYF TGTGCCTGGAGTGTACTAGGCAGGGCAAGAGAGACCCAGTACTTC
- - TRBJ1-2 TRBV19 CASSTVHAGIYGYTF TGTGCCAGTAGTACAGTCCACGCTGGTATCTATGGCTACACCTTC
- - TRBJ1-3 TRBV7-2 CASSLIGQSSGNTIYF TGTGCCAGCAGCTTAATTGGGCAAAGCTCTGGAAACACCATATATTTT
TRBD1 - TRBJ1-3 TRBV6-1 CASSEGQGALGNTIYF TGTGCCAGCAGTGAGGGACAGGGGGCTTTAGGAAACACCATATATTTT
- - TRBJ1-3 TRBV7-2 CASSPNRVGNTIYF TGTGCCAGCAGCCCGAACAGGGTCGGAAACACCATATATTTT
- - TRBJ1-2 TRBV28 CASSLGTGTGYTF TGTGCCAGCAGTTTAGGGACGGGAACTGGCTACACCTTC
- - TRBJ1-1 TRBV3-1/TRBV3-2 CASSQARGVGTEAFF TGTGCCAGCAGCCAAGCTCGGGGGGTCGGCACTGAAGCTTTCTTT
- - TRBJ1-1 TRBV7-2 CASSFGRNTEAFF TGTGCCAGCAGCTTCGGGCGGAACACTGAAGCTTTCTTT
TRBD2 once TRBJ2-3 TRBV5-1 CASSLEGGSPDTQYF TGCGCCAGCAGCTTGGAGGGAGGGTCCCCAGATACGCAGTATTTT
- - TRBJ2-5 TRBV3-1/TRBV3-2 CASSPKTPGAQYF TGTGCCAGCAGCCCCAAAACCCCCGGGGCCCAGTACTTC
- once TRBJ2-1 TRBV2 CASSEGKVGNEQFF TGTGCCAGCAGTGAAGGAAAGGTGGGAAATGAGCAGTTCTTC
- - TRBJ1-4 TRBV5-5 CASSLTWTATNEKLFF TGTGCCAGCAGCCTCACCTGGACAGCAACTAATGAAAAACTGTTTTTT
- - TRBJ1-5 TRBV28 CASNPRYSNQPQHF TGTGCCAGCAACCCCAGGTATAGCAATCAGCCCCAGCATTTT
TRBD1 - TRBJ1-2 TRBV19 CASRDRLANYGYTF TGCGCCTCTAGGGACAGGTTAGCTAACTATGGCTACACCTTC